This entry lists 11 T cell receptor beta chains sequenced from one sample in a study of CXCR3-negative and CXCR3-positive naive CD8 T cells. In preparing the TRB cDNA libraries, 5' RACE with UMI labels was used. TCRdb reanalyzed the 5' RACE reads and collapses them to one entry per CDR3 protein, without DNA. With over 70,000 distinct CDR3 sequences in the sample, the ten largest clones hold about 1%. Sequencing was performed on naive CXCR3- CD8+ T cells from blood. Subset defined: CD45RO-CCR7+CD27+CD95- naive CD8+ T cells lacking CXCR3 (TNR3-). The receptors were sampled from a human donor in good health. Some clones in this sample may be carry-over from other donors' samples.

V gene TRBV11-2 combines with J gene TRBJ2-2; lacking DNA, the TRBD1 call made by TCRdb goes unchecked. Germline V gene lookup returns CDR1 SGHAT and CDR2 FQNNGV. This CDR3 spans 17 amino acids. CDR3 sequence: CASSPGWGLGDTGELFF.

The V gene is TRBV12-3 or TRBV12-4, the J gene TRBJ2-1. The CDR3 loop spans 13 amino acids. The CDR3 loop reads CASSYGVYNEQFF.

The gene calls are TRBV9 and TRBJ2-1; lacking DNA, the TRBD1 call made by TCRdb goes unchecked. The CDR3 has 16 amino acids. Germline values: CDR1 SGDLS, CDR2 YYNGEE. The CDR3 here is CASSPPSGLSYNEQFF.

The J gene is TRBJ1-1, the V gene TRBV4-3; the TCRdb D gene call, TRBD1, has no DNA to confirm it. The CDR3 length is 16 residues. Germline V CDR1 and CDR2: LGHNA, YSLEER. CDR3 in amino acids: CASSQDLGQGYTEAFF.

The chain recombines TRBV4-2 with TRBJ2-3; TCRdb outputs TRBD1, but without DNA this stays unchecked. Germline V gene lookup returns CDR1 LGHNA and CDR2 YNFKEQ. This CDR3 contains 16 residues. The CDR3 spells CASTLLEGGSTDTQYF.

This chain joins TRBV4-1 and TRBJ2-2; absent DNA, TCRdb's TRBD1 call cannot be checked. The CDR3 has 13 amino acids. Germline V CDR1 and CDR2: MGHRA, YSYEKL. CDR3 in amino acids: CASSLGPAGELFF.

The chain joins TRBV5-1 to TRBJ2-5; TCRdb proposes TRBD2, but this gene call is untestable without DNA. The CDR3 runs to 15 residues. Germline assignment: CDR1 SGHRS and CDR2 YFSETQ. CDR3 sequence reads: CASSSPSGGQETQYF.

The chain combines TRBV5-6 with TRBJ2-7; TCRdb proposes TRBD1, but this gene call is untestable without DNA. Looked up from germline, CDR1 is SGHDT and CDR2 is YYEEEE. The CDR3 has 18 residues. CDR3 region: CASSWGGQGARRSYEQYF.

The chain uses TRBV6-5 and TRBJ2-7; no DNA is available, so the TRBD2 call from TCRdb remains unchecked. This CDR3 contains 15 residues. Germline V gene lookup returns CDR1 MNHEY and CDR2 SVGAGI. The CDR3 sequence is CASSLLAGGADEQYF.

The gene calls are TRBV5-1 and TRBJ2-7. The V gene's germline CDR1 is SGHRS and CDR2 YFSETQ. This CDR3 has 15 residues. The CDR3 spells CASSLFAGEPYEQYF.

The chain couples TRBV14 to TRBJ1-2. CDR1 and CDR2 (germline): SGHDN, FVKESK. The CDR3 is 13 residues long. This chain's CDR3 is CASSQGHPYGYTF. The full variable domain, completed using reference TRBV14 and TRBJ1-2, is EAGVTQFPSHSVIEKGQTVTLRCDPISGHDNLYWYRRVMGKEIKFLLHFVKESKQDESGMPNNRFLAERTGGTYSTLKVQPAELEDSGVYFCASSQGHPYGYTFGSGTRLTVV.